This TCR beta chain was observed in a study of T cell responses to AZD1222 COVID-19 vaccine. Generated by immunoSEQ multiplex PCR, the TCRdb table keeps only in-frame clones and is missing some. The sample contains 150,000 to 200,000 clones, roughly 94% of which appear only once. The CDR3 has 13 amino acids. The germline V gene has CDR1 SEHNR and CDR2 FQNEAQ (reference sequence). The V end lost 6 bases, the J end lost 2 bases, and 10 bases lay between the germline ends. The starting material was peripheral blood, obtained 28 days after the second AZD1222 dose. The V call is TRBV7-9, the J call TRBJ1-1; maybe TRBD1 (5 bases). The receptor was isolated from an adult who received the AZD1222 COVID-19 vaccine. The CDR3 DNA sequence: TGTGCCAGCAGTCAGACAGCTAACACTGAAGCTTTCTTT. It is translated as CASSQTANTEAFF. The whole variable domain, remainder taken from reference TRBV7-9 and TRBJ1-1, is DTGVSQNPRHKITKRGQNVTFRCDPISEHNRLYWYRQTLGQGPEFLTYFQNEAQLEKSRLLSDRFSAERPKGSFSTLEIQRTEQGDSAMYLCASSQTANTEAFFGQGTRLTVV.